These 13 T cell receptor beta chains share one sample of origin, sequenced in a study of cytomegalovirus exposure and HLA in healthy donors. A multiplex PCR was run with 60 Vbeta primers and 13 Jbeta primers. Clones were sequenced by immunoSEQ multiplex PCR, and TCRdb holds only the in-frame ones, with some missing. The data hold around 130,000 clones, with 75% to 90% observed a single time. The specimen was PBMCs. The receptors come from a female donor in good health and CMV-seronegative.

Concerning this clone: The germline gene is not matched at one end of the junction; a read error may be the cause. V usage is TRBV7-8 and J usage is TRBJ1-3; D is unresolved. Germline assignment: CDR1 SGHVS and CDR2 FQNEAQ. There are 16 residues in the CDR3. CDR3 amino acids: CASSLALSGSGNTIYF. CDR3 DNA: TGTGCCAGCAGTTTAGCCCTCTCGGGATCTGGAAACACCATATATTTT.

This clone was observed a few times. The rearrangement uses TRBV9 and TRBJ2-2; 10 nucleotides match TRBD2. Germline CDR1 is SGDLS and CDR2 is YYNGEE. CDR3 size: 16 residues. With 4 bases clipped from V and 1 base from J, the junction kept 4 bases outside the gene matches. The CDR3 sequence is CASSLWTSGNTGELFF. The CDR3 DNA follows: TGTGCCAGCAGCCTGTGGACTAGCGGGAACACCGGGGAGCTGTTTTTT.

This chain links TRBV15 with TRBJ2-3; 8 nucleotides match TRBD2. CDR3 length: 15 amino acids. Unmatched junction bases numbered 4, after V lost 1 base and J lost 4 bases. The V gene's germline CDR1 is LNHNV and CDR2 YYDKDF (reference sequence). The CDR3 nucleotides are TGTGCCACCAGCAGAGTAAGCGGGAGACCAGATACGCAGTATTTT. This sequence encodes CATSRVSGRPDTQYF.

CDR3 coding DNA: TGTGCCAGCTCTCCTGGACTAGCGAGCACAGATACGCAGTATTTT. Translated, it gives CASSPGLASTDTQYF. The V gene is TRBV27, the J gene TRBJ2-3; 9 bases agree with TRBD2. The V and J ends lost 8 bases and 0 bases, in that order; junction bases with no gene match: 6. The CDR3 totals 15 residues. CDR1 is MNHEY and CDR2 is SMNVEV in the germline V gene (reference sequence).

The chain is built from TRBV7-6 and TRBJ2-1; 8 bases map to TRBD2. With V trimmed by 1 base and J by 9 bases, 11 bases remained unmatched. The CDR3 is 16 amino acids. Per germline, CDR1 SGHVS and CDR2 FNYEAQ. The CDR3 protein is CASSLGTSGPSSEQFF. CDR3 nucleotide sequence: TGTGCCAGCAGCTTAGGAACTAGCGGACCTTCTTCTGAGCAGTTCTTC. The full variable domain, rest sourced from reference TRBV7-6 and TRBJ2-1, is GAGVSQSPRYKVTKRGQDVALRCDPISGHVSLYWYRQALGQGPEFLTYFNYEAQQDKSGLPNDRFSAERPEGSISTLTIQRTEQRDSAMYRCASSLGTSGPSSEQFFGPGTRLTVL.

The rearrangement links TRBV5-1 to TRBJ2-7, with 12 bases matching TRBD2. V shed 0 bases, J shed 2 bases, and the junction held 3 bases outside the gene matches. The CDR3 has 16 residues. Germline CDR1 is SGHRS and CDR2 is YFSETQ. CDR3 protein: CASSLDRTSGTYEQYF. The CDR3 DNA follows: TGCGCCAGCAGCTTGGATCGGACTAGCGGGACCTACGAGCAGTACTTC.

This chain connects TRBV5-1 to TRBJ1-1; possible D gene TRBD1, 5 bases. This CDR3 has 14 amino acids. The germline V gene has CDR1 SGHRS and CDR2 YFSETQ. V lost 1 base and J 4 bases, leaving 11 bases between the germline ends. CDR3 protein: CASSLRGEGTEAFF. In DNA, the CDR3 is TGCGCCAGCAGCTTGAGAGGGGAGGGCACTGAAGCTTTCTTT.

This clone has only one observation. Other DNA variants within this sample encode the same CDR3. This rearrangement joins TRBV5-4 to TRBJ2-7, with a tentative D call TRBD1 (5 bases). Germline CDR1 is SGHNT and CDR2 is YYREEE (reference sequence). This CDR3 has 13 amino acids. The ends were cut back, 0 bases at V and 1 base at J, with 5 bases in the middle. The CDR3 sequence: CASSLAGSYEQYF. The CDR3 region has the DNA TGTGCCAGCAGCTTGGCAGGGTCCTACGAGCAGTACTTC. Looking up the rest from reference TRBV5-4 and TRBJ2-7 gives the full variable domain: ETGVTQSPTHLIKTRGQQVTLRCSSQSGHNTVSWYQQALGQGPQFIFQYYREEENGRGNFPPRFSGLQFPNYSSELNVNALELDDSALYLCASSLAGSYEQYFGPGTRLTVT.

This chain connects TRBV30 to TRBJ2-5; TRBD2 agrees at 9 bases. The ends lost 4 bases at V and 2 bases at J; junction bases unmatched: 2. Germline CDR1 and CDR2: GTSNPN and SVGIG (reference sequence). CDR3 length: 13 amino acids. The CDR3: CAWTSGVQETQYF. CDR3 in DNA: TGTGCCTGGACTAGCGGGGTTCAAGAGACCCAGTACTTC.

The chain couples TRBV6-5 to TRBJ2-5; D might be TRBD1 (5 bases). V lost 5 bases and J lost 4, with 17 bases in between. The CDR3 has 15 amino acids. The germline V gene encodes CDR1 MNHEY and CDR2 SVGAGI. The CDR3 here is CASSPTLWGAETQYF. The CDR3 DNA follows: TGTGCCAGCAGTCCTACCCTCTGGGGCGCAGAGACCCAGTACTTC.

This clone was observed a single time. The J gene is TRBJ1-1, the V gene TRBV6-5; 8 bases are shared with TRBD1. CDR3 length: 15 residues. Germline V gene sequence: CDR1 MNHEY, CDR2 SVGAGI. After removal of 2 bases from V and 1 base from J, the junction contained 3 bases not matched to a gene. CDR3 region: CASSYQGTGNTEAFF. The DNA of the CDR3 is TGTGCCAGCAGTTACCAAGGGACAGGGAACACTGAAGCTTTCTTT.

The CDR3 DNA sequence: TGTGCCACCCCGACTAGCGGGGAGAGGGACGGGGAGCTGTTTTTT. It yields the protein CATPTSGERDGELFF. The rearrangement joins TRBV27 to TRBJ2-2, with 11 positions matching TRBD2. This CDR3 has 15 residues. The V segment lost 10 bases and the J segment 7 bases; nucleotides outside the gene matches: 11. Germline V gene lookup returns CDR1 MNHEY and CDR2 SMNVEV (reference sequence).

CDR3 in DNA: TGTGCCAGCAGCTTAAAAGGCGGGTGGAGAGACCAGTACTTC. It is translated as CASSLKGGWRDQYF. The chain has TRBV7-3 and TRBJ2-5, with TRBD2 as a possible D gene (5 bases). CDR1 is SGHTA, CDR2 FQGTGA, per germline. There are 14 residues in the CDR3. V was cut by 1 base and J by 10 bases, with 16 bases left in between.